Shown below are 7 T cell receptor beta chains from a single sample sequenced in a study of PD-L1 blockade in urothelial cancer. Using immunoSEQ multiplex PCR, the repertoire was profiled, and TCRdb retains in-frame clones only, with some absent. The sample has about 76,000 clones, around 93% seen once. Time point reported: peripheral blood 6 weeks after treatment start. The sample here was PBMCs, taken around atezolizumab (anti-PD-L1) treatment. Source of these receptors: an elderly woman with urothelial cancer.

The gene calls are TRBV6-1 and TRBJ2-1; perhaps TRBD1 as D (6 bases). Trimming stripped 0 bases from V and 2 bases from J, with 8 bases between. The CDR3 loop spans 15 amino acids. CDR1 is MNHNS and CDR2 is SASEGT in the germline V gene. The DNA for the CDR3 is TGTGCCAGCAGTGAAGCCGGACAGCCCTACAATGAGCAGTTCTTC. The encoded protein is CASSEAGQPYNEQFF.

This CDR3 is CASSFEGFGSEAFF. The CDR3 DNA reads as TGTGCCAGCAGCTTCGAGGGCTTCGGGTCTGAAGCTTTCTTT. The genes are TRBV13 and TRBJ1-1; no clear D. The germline V gene encodes CDR1 PRHDT and CDR2 FYEKMQ (reference sequence). V was cut by 3 bases and J by 6 bases, with 14 bases left in between. This CDR3 has 14 amino acids.

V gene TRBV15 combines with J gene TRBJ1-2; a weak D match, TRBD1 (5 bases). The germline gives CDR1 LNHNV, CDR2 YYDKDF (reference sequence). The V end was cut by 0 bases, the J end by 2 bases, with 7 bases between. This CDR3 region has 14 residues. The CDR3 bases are TGTGCCACCAGCAGAGATGACAGAAACTATGGCTACACCTTC. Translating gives CATSRDDRNYGYTF. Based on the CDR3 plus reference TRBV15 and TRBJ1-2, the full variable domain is DAMVIQNPRYQVTQFGKPVTLSCSQTLNHNVMYWYQQKSSQAPKLLFHYYDKDFNNEADTPDNFQSRRPNTSFCFLDIRSPGLGDTAMYLCATSRDDRNYGYTFGSGTRLTVV.

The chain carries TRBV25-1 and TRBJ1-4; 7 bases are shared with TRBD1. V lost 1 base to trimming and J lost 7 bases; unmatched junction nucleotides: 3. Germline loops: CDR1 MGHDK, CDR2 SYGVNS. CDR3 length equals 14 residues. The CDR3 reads CASSELGDSEKLFF. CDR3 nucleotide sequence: TGTGCCAGCAGTGAATTAGGGGACAGTGAAAAACTGTTTTTT.

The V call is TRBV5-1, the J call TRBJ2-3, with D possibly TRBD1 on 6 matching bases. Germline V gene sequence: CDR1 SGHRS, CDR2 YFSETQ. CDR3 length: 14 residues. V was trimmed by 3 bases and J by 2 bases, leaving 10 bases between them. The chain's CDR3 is CASSSRTATDTQYF. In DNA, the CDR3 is TGCGCCAGCAGCTCCCGGACAGCCACAGATACGCAGTATTTT.

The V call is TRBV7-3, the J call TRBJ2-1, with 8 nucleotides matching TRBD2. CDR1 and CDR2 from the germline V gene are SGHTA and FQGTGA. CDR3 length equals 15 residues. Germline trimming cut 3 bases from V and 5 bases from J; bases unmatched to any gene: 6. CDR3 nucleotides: TGTGCCAGCAGCTTTACGACTAGCGCAGACAATGAGCAGTTCTTC. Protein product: CASSFTTSADNEQFF.

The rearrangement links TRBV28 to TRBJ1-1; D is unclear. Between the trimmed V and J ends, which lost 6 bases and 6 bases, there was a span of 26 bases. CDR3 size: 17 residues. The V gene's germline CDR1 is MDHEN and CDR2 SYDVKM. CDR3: CASSLASGDLRLSEAFF. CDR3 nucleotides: TGTGCCAGCAGCTTGGCGTCGGGAGACCTTCGATTGTCTGAAGCTTTCTTT. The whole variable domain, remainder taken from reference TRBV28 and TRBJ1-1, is DVKVTQSSRYLVKRTGEKVFLECVQDMDHENMFWYRQDPGLGLRLIYFSYDVKMKEKGDIPEGYSVSREKKERFSLILESASTNQTSMYLCASSLASGDLRLSEAFFGQGTRLTVV.